The rows below give T cell receptor beta chains drawn from one sample of a study of spatial heterogeneity in lung cancer. TCRdb called the 5' RACE reads again in MiXCR, with one record for every CDR3 protein. The sample lists tens of thousands of distinct CDR3 sequences; less than 20% were seen once. Sequencing was performed on lung tumor tissue, taken at surgery. The receptors here all came from a female donor with early-stage non-small cell lung cancer. CDR3s include the opening cysteine and the closing phenylalanine or tryptophan. A D gene is named only where the DNA matches it firmly. Clone size is given for some rows only: seen once, a few or many times, or a class if the clone is expanded.

cdr3_length	v_call	d_call	j_call	clone_size	cdr3_nt	cdr3_aa
9	TRBV19	NA	TRBJ1-4	medium-sized	TGTGCCAAATTTGAAAAACTGTTTTTT	CAKFEKLFF
17	TRBV5-1	NA	TRBJ2-1	few	TGCGCCAGCAATCCTGGGGTAGGGCGACAGGTTTACAATGAGCAGTTCTTC	CASNPGVGRQVYNEQFF
14	TRBV30	NA	TRBJ2-2	many	TGTGCCTGGTCCCTCCTCCCGAACACCGGGGAGCTGTTTTTT	CAWSLLPNTGELFF
14	TRBV24-1	NA	TRBJ2-1	few	TGTGCCACCAGTGACCCCAAGGGGCCAAATGAGCAGTTCTTC	CATSDPKGPNEQFF
17	TRBV9	TRBD1	TRBJ2-1	medium-sized	TGTGCCAGCAGCCTATATTCGGACAGGGGGCTTTCCGATGAGCAGTTCTTC	CASSLYSDRGLSDEQFF
15	TRBV12-5	NA	TRBJ2-1	NA	TGTGCTAGTGGTTTGTGGGACACCGCCTACAATGAGCAGTTCTTC	CASGLWDTAYNEQFF
13	TRBV9	NA	TRBJ2-5	many	TGTGCCAGCAGCTCTAGCCCGGAAGAGACCCAGTACTTC	CASSSSPEETQYF
17	TRBV4-1	TRBD1	TRBJ2-5	many	TGCGCCAGCAGCCAGAACGACAGGGGCTGGGGCCAAGAGACCCAGTACTTC	CASSQNDRGWGQETQYF
18	TRBV4-1	TRBD2	TRBJ2-1	NA	TGCGCCAGCAGCCCCCCAGGCCCCCAAAGCGGGAGGGCCTATGAGCAGTTCTTC	CASSPPGPQSGRAYEQFF
15	TRBV9	TRBD2	TRBJ2-1	medium-sized	TGTGCCAGCAGCGTAGCACTAGCGGGAGGATTTGAGCAGTTCTTC	CASSVALAGGFEQFF
15	TRBV9	TRBD2	TRBJ2-3	few	TGTGCCAGCAGCGAACTAGCGGGAGTCCCAGATACGCAGTATTTT	CASSELAGVPDTQYF
14	TRBV5-1	NA	TRBJ2-7	many	TGCGCCAGCAGCTTGTTAGAGCCTCCCTACGAGCAGTACTTC	CASSLLEPPYEQYF
14	TRBV29-1	NA	TRBJ2-4	many	TGCAGCGGGGGGGAGAGGACGAACCAAAACATTCAGTACTTC	CSGGERTNQNIQYF
14	TRBV5-4	NA	TRBJ2-4	few	TGTGCCAGCAGCCCGGACAGTACTAAAAACATTCAGTACTTC	CASSPDSTKNIQYF
12	TRBV28	NA	TRBJ2-7	NA	TGTGCCAGCAGTTTACGGGGCTATGGGCAGTACTTC	CASSLRGYGQYF
13	TRBV2	TRBD1	TRBJ2-4	many	TGTGCCAGCAGTCGGACAGGGAAAAACATTCAGTACTTC	CASSRTGKNIQYF
15	TRBV7-2	NA	TRBJ2-1	NA	TGTGCCAGCAGCCTAGCCCCAACCGGGGGGCTTGAGCAGTTCTTC	CASSLAPTGGLEQFF
18	TRBV15	NA	TRBJ2-6	medium-sized	TGTGCCACCAGCAGAGCGGTAGGCAGCATTTCCGGGGCCAACGTCCTGACTTTC	CATSRAVGSISGANVLTF
16	TRBV25-1	TRBD1	TRBJ2-5	NA	TGTGCCAGCAGTGAACCAGGGGGAATCGCATGGAAGACCCAGTACTTC	CASSEPGGIAWKTQYF
14	TRBV12-3/TRBV12-4	NA	TRBJ2-7	many	TGTGCCAGCAGTTTAAGCAGGGGCCTCTCCGAGCAGTACTTC	CASSLSRGLSEQYF
18	TRBV6-6	TRBD1	TRBJ2-6	many	TGTGCCAGCAGTTACTCCGGACAGGGAGGCTCTGGGGCCAACGTCCTGACTTTC	CASSYSGQGGSGANVLTF
16	TRBV29-1	TRBD2	TRBJ2-7	many	TGCAGCGTTGCCGGGACTAGCGGAAGTCTTTACTACGAGCAGTACTTC	CSVAGTSGSLYYEQYF
15	TRBV7-9	TRBD1	TRBJ2-7	few	TGTGCCAGCAGCAGTACAGGGGAAAGAAGGTACGAGCAGTACTTC	CASSSTGERRYEQYF
15	TRBV5-4	TRBD1	TRBJ2-2	NA	TGTGCCAGCAGCTTTCGACAGGGGTTGGCCGGGGAGCTGTTTTTT	CASSFRQGLAGELFF
15	TRBV28	NA	TRBJ2-3	few	TGTGCCAGCAGTTTAGCTATGGAGAGCACAGATACGCAGTATTTT	CASSLAMESTDTQYF
14	TRBV5-1	NA	TRBJ2-5	many	TGCGCCAGCAGCTTTAGGAGGGGTGAAGAGACCCAGTACTTC	CASSFRRGEETQYF
16	TRBV15	TRBD2	TRBJ2-1	NA	TGTGCCACCAGCAGAACGGGACCGGGACTAGCGGGAGTTCAGTTCTTC	CATSRTGPGLAGVQFF
16	TRBV28	NA	TRBJ2-3	many	TGTGCCAGCAGCTTGGCGGGGAGCACTAGCACAGATACGCAGTATTTT	CASSLAGSTSTDTQYF
13	TRBV12-3/TRBV12-4	NA	TRBJ2-5	many	TGTGCCTCCTCAATCGAGTTGGAAGAGACCCAGTACTTC	CASSIELEETQYF
15	TRBV18	TRBD2	TRBJ2-3	many	TGTGCCAGCTCACCAAGAGCGGGAGCCCGGAATACGCAGTATTTT	CASSPRAGARNTQYF
15	TRBV7-2	NA	TRBJ2-1	once	TGTGCCAGCAGCTTATTACCCCGGGGCTGGAATGAGCAGTTCTTC	CASSLLPRGWNEQFF
12	TRBV29-1	TRBD2	TRBJ2-5	NA	TGCAGCTTTTTAGCGGGAAGGAAGGCCCAGTACTTC	CSFLAGRKAQYF
14	TRBV4-1	NA	TRBJ2-3	few	TGCGCCAGCAGCCAATCGCTGAGCACAGATACGCAGTATTTT	CASSQSLSTDTQYF
14	TRBV7-3	TRBD1	TRBJ2-7	many	TGTGCCAGCAGCTTAAGCGGACAGGGGTACGAGCAGTACTTC	CASSLSGQGYEQYF
15	TRBV4-1	TRBD1	TRBJ1-5	NA	TGCGCCAGCAGCCATTCAGACAGGGAGAATCAGCCCCAGCATTTT	CASSHSDRENQPQHF
13	TRBV9	NA	TRBJ2-5	NA	TGTGCCAGCAGCGTAGCCCCCGAGGAGACCCAGTACTTC	CASSVAPEETQYF
14	TRBV12-3/TRBV12-4	TRBD1	TRBJ2-7	few	TGTGCCAGCAGTTCCCGGGACAGAGGCTACGAGCAGTACTTC	CASSSRDRGYEQYF
14	TRBV5-1	TRBD1	TRBJ2-5	few	TGCGCCAGCAGCCTGATCAGGGGGATAGAGACCCAGTACTTC	CASSLIRGIETQYF
14	TRBV19	NA	TRBJ2-3	many	TGTGCCAGTAGTAAGAGGGACTCCACAGATACGCAGTATTTT	CASSKRDSTDTQYF
14	TRBV6-1	NA	TRBJ2-7	many	TGTGCCAGCGATAAGAACCGGGGCCTCTACGAGCAGTACTTC	CASDKNRGLYEQYF
16	TRBV19	TRBD1	TRBJ2-7	NA	TGTGCCAGTAGTATCGCTTCGGACAGGGGACGGGGTGAGCAGTACTTC	CASSIASDRGRGEQYF
15	TRBV28	TRBD1	TRBJ2-7	NA	TGTGCCAGCAGTCCCCGGGACAGGGGGTGGTACGAGCAGTACTTC	CASSPRDRGWYEQYF